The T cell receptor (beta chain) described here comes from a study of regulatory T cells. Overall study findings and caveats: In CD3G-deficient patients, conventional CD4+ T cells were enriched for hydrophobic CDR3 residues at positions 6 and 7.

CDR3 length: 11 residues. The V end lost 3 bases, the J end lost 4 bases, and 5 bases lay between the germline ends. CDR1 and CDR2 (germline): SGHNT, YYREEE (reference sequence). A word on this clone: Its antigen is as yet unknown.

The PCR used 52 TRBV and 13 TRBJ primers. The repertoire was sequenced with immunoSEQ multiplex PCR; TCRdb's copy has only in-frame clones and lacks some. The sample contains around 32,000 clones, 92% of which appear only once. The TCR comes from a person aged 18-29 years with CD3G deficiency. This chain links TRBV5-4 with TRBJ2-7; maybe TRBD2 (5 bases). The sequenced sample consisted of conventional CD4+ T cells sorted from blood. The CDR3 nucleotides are TGTGCCAGCAGCTCGGGGTACGAGCAGTACTTC. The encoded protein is CASSSGYEQYF. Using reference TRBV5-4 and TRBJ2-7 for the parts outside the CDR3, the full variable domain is ETGVTQSPTHLIKTRGQQVTLRCSSQSGHNTVSWYQQALGQGPQFIFQYYREEENGRGNFPPRFSGLQFPNYSSELNVNALELDDSALYLCASSSGYEQYFGPGTRLTVT.